This T cell receptor (beta chain) was identified during a study of blood T cell repertoires in COVID-19. Here immunoSEQ multiplex PCR was the method, and the copy in TCRdb shows in-frame clones only, minus some. The repertoire holds roughly 200,000 clones, with approximately 81% as singletons. Participants were placed into cohorts based on the clinical history they reported. Trimming removed 10 bases from V and 3 bases from J, with 10 bases in between. Germline V lookup: CDR1 SNHLY, CDR2 FYNNEI. This CDR3 is 11 amino acids long. This clone showed up just a few times. This chain connects TRBV2 to TRBJ2-7, with D hard to call. Sequences were obtained from PBMCs or T cells enriched from blood (not recorded which). The receptor comes from a man between 40 and 49 years old who had recovered from COVID-19. The CDR3, as DNA: TGTGCCAACAAAATCAACTACGAGCAGTACTTC. Translation: CANKINYEQYF.